These 32 T cell receptor beta chains were sequenced from one sample in a study of shared clonotypes between healthy human individuals (TCRdb year 2020). Library generation was performed with the immunoSEQ multiplex PCR assay. TCRdb provides this immuneACCESS table in a form limited to in-frame rearrangements. Some clones are lacking; in checked studies, under half of them reflect an unresolved V gene, and why the rest are absent is not known. For this sample there are about 1.5 million clones; approximately 98% appear just once. The top ten clonotypes cover approximately 0.45% of the sample. The material sequenced was naive CD4+ T cells sorted from blood. The sample's cell subset or site, from its label and the paper: CD45RA+ positively selected. The receptors derive from a young man in good health.

For the CDR3, the DNA is TGTGCCAGCAGCCGACAGGGCAGCAATCAGCCCCAGCATTTT. Amino acid sequence: CASSRQGSNQPQHF. The chain uses TRBV5-8 and TRBJ1-5; 7 bases agree with TRBD1. V trimming: 4 bases; J trimming: 1 base; junction bases outside the gene matches: 2. CDR3 size: 14 residues. The V gene's germline CDR1 is SGHTS and CDR2 YDEGEE.

This chain links TRBV18 with TRBJ2-1, with TRBD1 identical over 9 bases. Germline CDR1 KGHSH, CDR2 LQKENI. J gave up 5 bases and V 3 bases, and 11 bases lay outside the gene matches. This CDR3 region has 17 residues. The CDR3 region is CASSPGTGRGGHNEQFF. The CDR3, as DNA: TGTGCCAGCTCACCCGGGACAGGGCGCGGCGGGCACAATGAGCAGTTCTTC.

The rearrangement joins TRBV29-1 to TRBJ1-2, with 10 bases identical to TRBD1. The CDR3 contains 12 residues. After removal of 7 bases from V and 2 bases from J, the junction contained 1 base not matched to a gene. The germline CDR1 and CDR2 sequences are SQVTM and ANQGSEA. The DNA of the CDR3 is TGCAGCGCGGACAGGGGGAACTATGGCTACACCTTC. Protein: CSADRGNYGYTF. The variable domain in full, completed from reference TRBV29-1 and TRBJ1-2, reads SAVISQKPSRDICQRGTSLTIQCQVDSQVTMMFWYRQQPGQSLTLIATANQGSEATYESGFVIDKFPISRPNLTFSTLTVSNMSPEDSSIYLCSADRGNYGYTFGSGTRLTVV.

The genes are TRBV5-4 and TRBJ2-4; 7 bases are a match to TRBD1. CDR3 length equals 13 residues. Germline assignment: CDR1 SGHNT and CDR2 YYREEE (reference sequence). V was pared by 4 bases and J by 9 bases, with 7 bases of the junction left unmatched. The CDR3 here is CASSPRQGLIQYF. CDR3 nucleotide sequence: TGTGCCAGCAGCCCTCGACAGGGTCTCATTCAGTACTTC.

This clone was observed a single time. V is TRBV5-8 and J is TRBJ2-1; D remains ambiguous. CDR3 length: 13 amino acids. Trimming took off 0 bases at V and 4 bases at J, with 5 bases between the two ends. Germline V gene data show CDR1 as SGHTS and CDR2 as YDEGEE. CDR3 nucleotide sequence: TGTGCCAGCAGCTTGGTCCAGTACAATGAGCAGTTCTTC. Its translation is CASSLVQYNEQFF. The full variable domain, in which reference TRBV5-8 and TRBJ2-1 provide the parts outside the CDR3, is EAGVTQSPTHLIKTRGQQATLRCSPISGHTSVYWYQQALGLGLQFLLWYDEGEERNRGNFPPRFSGRQFPNYSSELNVNALELEDSALYLCASSLVQYNEQFFGPGTRLTVL.

The rearrangement uses TRBV11-2 and TRBJ2-3; possibly TRBD1 for D (5 bases). V lost 8 bases and J lost 6, with 15 bases in between. CDR1 is SGHAT and CDR2 is FQNNGV in the germline V gene. CDR3 length: 13 residues. DNA of the CDR3: TGTGCCAGCGTCAGGGTGGGGAAGGATACGCAGTATTTT. As protein: CASVRVGKDTQYF.

The chain links TRBV28 to TRBJ1-4; 8 positions match TRBD1. The CDR3 is made up of 17 amino acids. Germline V CDR1 and CDR2: MDHEN, SYDVKM. Trimming took 5 bases from V and 8 from J; bases not matched to a gene: 16. This chain's CDR3 is CASSPNPGTGGLEKLFF. The CDR3 coding sequence is TGTGCCAGCAGTCCGAACCCCGGGACAGGCGGCTTAGAAAAACTGTTTTTT.

This chain joins TRBV7-9 and TRBJ2-7, with D uncertain. V dropped 5 bases and J dropped 2 bases, with 10 bases sitting between them. This CDR3 comprises 13 residues. Looked up from germline, CDR1 is SEHNR and CDR2 is FQNEAQ (reference sequence). The CDR3 DNA follows: TGTGCCAGCAGCCAGCCTGGGCCCTACGAGCAGTACTTC. Its translation is CASSQPGPYEQYF.

The gene calls are TRBV5-5 and TRBJ2-5, with a possible D match to TRBD1 (6 bases). The V gene's germline CDR1 is SGHKS and CDR2 YYEKEE (reference sequence). The CDR3 consists of 15 residues. V was cut by 6 bases and J by 2 bases, with 17 bases left in between. This CDR3 is CASTRSGAAQETQYF. CDR3 nucleotides: TGTGCCAGCACTCGGTCAGGGGCAGCACAAGAGACCCAGTACTTC.

The count of this clone is one. J is TRBJ2-2 and V is TRBV19, with TRBD1 identical over 9 bases. Germline CDR1 is LNHDA and CDR2 is SQIVND (reference sequence). Trimming removed 6 bases from V and 7 bases from J; junction bases left unmatched: 18. The CDR3 totals 18 residues. In DNA form, the CDR3 reads TGTGCCAGTAGCACTTACCTCGGACAGGGGCCAAGACTCGGGGAGCTGTTTTTT. As protein: CASSTYLGQGPRLGELFF.

The chain is built from TRBV15 and TRBJ2-3; D is unclear. Germline lookup yields CDR1 LNHNV and CDR2 YYDKDF (reference sequence). The CDR3 is made up of 16 amino acids. The V gene lost 1 base and the J gene lost 1 base, with 12 bases spanning the gap. The CDR3 spells CATSRGLRGGTDTQYF. The CDR3 DNA is TGTGCCACCAGCAGAGGATTACGAGGCGGCACAGATACGCAGTATTTT.

The V gene is TRBV10-3, the J gene TRBJ2-1, with D tentatively TRBD1 or TRBD2 (7 bases each). Germline CDR1 is ENHRY and CDR2 is SYGVKD. The CDR3 extends over 13 amino acids. CDR3 sequence reads: CVSGTASYNEQFF. As DNA, the CDR3 is TGTGTGAGCGGGACAGCCTCCTACAATGAGCAGTTCTTC.

The genes are TRBV27 and TRBJ2-1, with D tentatively TRBD2 (6 bases). CDR3 size: 12 residues. V lost 3 bases, J lost 7 bases, and 7 bases lay in between. Germline V gene data show CDR1 as MNHEY and CDR2 as SMNVEV (reference sequence). The CDR3 sequence is CASSLAGNEQFF. The CDR3, as DNA: TGTGCCAGCAGTTTGGCGGGAAATGAGCAGTTCTTC.

The chain has TRBV9 and TRBJ2-3; tentative D call: TRBD2 (5 bases). The ends were cut back, 0 bases at V and 2 bases at J, with 10 bases in the middle. The germline V gene encodes CDR1 SGDLS and CDR2 YYNGEE. The CDR3 loop spans 15 amino acids. The CDR3 nucleotides are TGTGCCAGCAGCGTAGCGGGTAGCGACACAGATACGCAGTATTTT. Protein sequence: CASSVAGSDTDTQYF.

This clone was seen just once. The chain combines TRBV10-1 with TRBJ2-3, with unresolved D. Germline CDR1 and CDR2: WNHNN and SYGVQD (reference sequence). The CDR3 extends over 12 amino acids. The germline V and J ends were trimmed by 3 bases and 7 bases, with 8 bases remaining between them. The CDR3 reads CASSDTLNTQYF. For the CDR3, the DNA is TGCGCCAGCAGTGACACCCTCAATACGCAGTATTTT.

As DNA, the CDR3 is TGTGCCAGCAGTCAATTACAGGGGAAGGGCTACACCTTC. This sequence encodes CASSQLQGKGYTF. V is TRBV28 and J is TRBJ1-2, with 7 bases identical to TRBD1. Germline lookup yields CDR1 MDHEN and CDR2 SYDVKM. This CDR3 has 13 residues. V lost 5 bases, J lost 8 bases, and 8 bases stayed unmatched.

This clone was seen a single time. As DNA, the CDR3 is TGTGCCAGCAGTGAATTCGTTATGGGGCAGTTCTTC. Protein: CASSEFVMGQFF. The chain recombines TRBV2 with TRBJ2-1; no firm D call. Germline CDR1 reads SNHLY; CDR2 reads FYNNEI. Trimming removed 2 bases from V and 12 bases from J, with 11 bases in between. The CDR3 is 12 residues long.

The V gene is TRBV19, the J gene TRBJ1-2, with TRBD1 matching 7 bases. This CDR3 has 14 residues. CDR1 and CDR2 (germline): LNHDA, SQIVND (reference sequence). V dropped 9 bases and J dropped 5; count of bases not matched to a gene: 12. CDR3 in DNA: TGTGCCAGAGAGGGCAACCAGGGGGGGTATGGCTACACCTTC. Encoded protein: CAREGNQGGYGYTF.

J is TRBJ2-1 and V is TRBV28, with TRBD2 identical over 14 bases. Germline V gene data show CDR1 as MDHEN and CDR2 as SYDVKM. This CDR3 region has 15 residues. V lost 3 bases to trimming and J lost 9 bases; unmatched junction nucleotides: 4. The CDR3 loop reads CASSFPGLAGVEQFF. The DNA of the CDR3 is TGTGCCAGCAGTTTCCCGGGACTAGCGGGAGTTGAGCAGTTCTTC.

V usage is TRBV7-2 and J usage is TRBJ2-7, with 12 bases fitting TRBD1. The length of the CDR3 is 16 residues. Germline V gene lookup returns CDR1 SGHTA and CDR2 FQGNSA. Trimming removed 4 bases from V and 2 bases from J; junction bases left unmatched: 6. This chain's CDR3 is CASSSGQGAQTYEQYF. CDR3 nucleotides: TGTGCCAGCAGCTCGGGACAGGGGGCGCAGACCTACGAGCAGTACTTC.

The rearrangement links TRBV7-9 to TRBJ1-1; 7 nucleotides match TRBD1. With V trimmed by 5 bases and J by 4 bases, 7 bases remained unmatched. The germline gives CDR1 SEHNR, CDR2 FQNEAQ (reference sequence). The CDR3 is 14 amino acids. The CDR3 DNA reads TGTGCCAGCAGCAACCCGCCAGGGGGCACTGAAGCTTTCTTT. Protein product: CASSNPPGGTEAFF.

This chain links TRBV15 with TRBJ1-5; D perhaps matches TRBD1 (5 bases). Trimming pared 3 bases from V and 7 bases from J, leaving 10 bases between. The CDR3 runs to 13 residues. Germline loops: CDR1 LNHNV, CDR2 YYDKDF (reference sequence). In DNA form, the CDR3 reads TGTGCCACCAGCAGTGAACGGGGCCAGCCCCAGCATTTT. Translation gives CATSSERGQPQHF.

The chain recombines TRBV9 with TRBJ1-2; no clear D gene. Trimming stripped 3 bases from V and 3 bases from J, with 6 bases between. Germline CDR1 reads SGDLS; CDR2 reads YYNGEE. The CDR3 is 12 residues long. CDR3 DNA: TGTGCCAGCAGCGCTGACCACTATGGCTACACCTTC. This gives the protein CASSADHYGYTF.

Comment on this clone: The germline gene is not matched at one end of the junction; a read error may be the cause. V is TRBV2 and J is TRBJ1-2, with D unclear. Germline CDR1 and CDR2: SNHLY and FYNNEI. The CDR3 spans 13 residues. The CDR3: CASSEAGSVKDLF. Written as DNA, the CDR3 is TGTGCCAGCAGTGAAGCGGGGTCCGTCAAGGACCTCTTC. Together with reference TRBV2 and TRBJ1-2, the CDR3 gives the full variable domain: EPEVTQTPSHQVTQMGQEVILRCVPISNHLYFYWYRQILGQKVEFLVSFYNNEISEKSEIFDDQFSVERPDGSNFTLKIRSTKLEDSAMYFCASSEAGSVKDLFGSGTRLTVV.

The V and J genes are TRBV2 and TRBJ2-2, with D perhaps matching TRBD1 or TRBD2 (5 bases each). CDR1 and CDR2 (germline): SNHLY, FYNNEI. V was shortened by 5 bases and J by 5 bases, with 12 bases between the two germline ends. This CDR3 is 14 amino acids long. In nucleotides, the CDR3 is TGTGCCAGCAGTCCAGGGAGTGGGACCGGGGAGCTGTTTTTT. It is translated as CASSPGSGTGELFF.

V is TRBV5-4 and J is TRBJ2-1; 13 bases line up with TRBD2. V shed 4 bases and J 6 bases; nucleotides not matched to a gene: 10. The CDR3 loop spans 17 amino acids. Germline V gene lookup returns CDR1 SGHNT and CDR2 YYREEE (reference sequence). CDR3 coding DNA: TGTGCCAGCAGCCGACCCACTAGCGGGAGGGCCTCCAATGAGCAGTTCTTC. Encoded protein: CASSRPTSGRASNEQFF.

The V gene is TRBV5-4, the J gene TRBJ2-3; D is uncertain. CDR1 and CDR2 from the germline V gene are SGHNT and YYREEE (reference sequence). The germline V and J ends were trimmed by 3 bases and 0 bases, with 11 bases remaining between them. This CDR3 region has 15 residues. CDR3 loop: CASSSRLTSTDTQYF. The CDR3 DNA is TGTGCCAGCAGCTCCAGACTTACTAGCACAGATACGCAGTATTTT. The variable domain in full, with the rest retrieved from reference TRBV5-4 and TRBJ2-3, is ETGVTQSPTHLIKTRGQQVTLRCSSQSGHNTVSWYQQALGQGPQFIFQYYREEENGRGNFPPRFSGLQFPNYSSELNVNALELDDSALYLCASSSRLTSTDTQYFGPGTRLTVL.

Comments on this clone: Other DNA sequences in this specimen translate into the identical CDR3. This chain joins TRBV19 and TRBJ2-1; D is perhaps TRBD2 (5 bases). Germline-derived CDR1 and CDR2 are LNHDA and SQIVND (reference sequence). V shed 1 base and J shed 6 bases, with 10 bases lying between them. The CDR3 runs 14 residues. The CDR3: CASSIGGLANEQFF. Written as DNA, the CDR3 is TGTGCCAGTAGTATAGGCGGGCTAGCCAATGAGCAGTTCTTC.

The genes are TRBV5-4 and TRBJ2-1; either TRBD1 or TRBD2 may supply D (5 bases each). Germline V gene sequence: CDR1 SGHNT, CDR2 YYREEE (reference sequence). The V gene lost 3 bases and the J gene lost 0 bases, with 7 bases spanning the gap. This CDR3 is built from 14 residues. Here the CDR3 reads CASSWGSSYNEQFF. The DNA for the CDR3 is TGTGCCAGCAGCTGGGGGAGCTCCTACAATGAGCAGTTCTTC.

The CDR3 region has the DNA TGTGCCAGCAGCTTAGGGGACGCCAACTACGAGCAGTACTTC. It codes for CASSLGDANYEQYF. The chain employs TRBV7-8 and TRBJ2-7; TRBD1 or TRBD2 may be the D gene (5 bases each). V was cut by 1 base and J by 3 bases, with 10 bases left in between. CDR1 is SGHVS, CDR2 FQNEAQ, per germline. This CDR3 has 14 amino acids.

The V and J genes are TRBV7-9 and TRBJ2-7, with 9 bases matching TRBD2. This CDR3 region has 12 residues. Germline loops: CDR1 SEHNR, CDR2 FQNEAQ (reference sequence). The V and J ends lost 10 bases and 6 bases, in that order; junction bases with no gene match: 7. For the CDR3, the DNA is TGTGCCACCATAGCGGGAGCCGGCGAGCAGTACTTC. Amino acids: CATIAGAGEQYF.

With respect to this clone: At one end, the junction sequence differs from germline, possibly due to a read error. This chain joins TRBV27 and TRBJ2-1; TRBD1 matches 9 bases. This CDR3 comprises 13 residues. The germline V gene has CDR1 MNHEY and CDR2 SMNVEV (reference sequence). CDR3 nucleotide sequence: TGTGCCAGCAGTCTAGCAACAGGGGGCCACCGAATCTTC. Amino acid sequence: CASSLATGGHRIF.